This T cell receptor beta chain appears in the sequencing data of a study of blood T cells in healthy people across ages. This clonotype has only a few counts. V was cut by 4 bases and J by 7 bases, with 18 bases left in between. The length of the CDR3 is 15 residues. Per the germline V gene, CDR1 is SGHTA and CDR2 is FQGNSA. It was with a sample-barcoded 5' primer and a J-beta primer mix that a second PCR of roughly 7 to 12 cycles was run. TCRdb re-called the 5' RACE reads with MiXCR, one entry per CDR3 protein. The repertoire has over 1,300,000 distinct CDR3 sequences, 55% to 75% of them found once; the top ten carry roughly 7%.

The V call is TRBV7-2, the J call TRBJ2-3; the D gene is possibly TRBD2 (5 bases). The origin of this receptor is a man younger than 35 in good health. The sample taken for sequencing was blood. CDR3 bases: TGTGCCAGCAGCTCGGAGGCTTACCGCACCAATACGCAGTATTTT. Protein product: CASSSEAYRTNTQYF.